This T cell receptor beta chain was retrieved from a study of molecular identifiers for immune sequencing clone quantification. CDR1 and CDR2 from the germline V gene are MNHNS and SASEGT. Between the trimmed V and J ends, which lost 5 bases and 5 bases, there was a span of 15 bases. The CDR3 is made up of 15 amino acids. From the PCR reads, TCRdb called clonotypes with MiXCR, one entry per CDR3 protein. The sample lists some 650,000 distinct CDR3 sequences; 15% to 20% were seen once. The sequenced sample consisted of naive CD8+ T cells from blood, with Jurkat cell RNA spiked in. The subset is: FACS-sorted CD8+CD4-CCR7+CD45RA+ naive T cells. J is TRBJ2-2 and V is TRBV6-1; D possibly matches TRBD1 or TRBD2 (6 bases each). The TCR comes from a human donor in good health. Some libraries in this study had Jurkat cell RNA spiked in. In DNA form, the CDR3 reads TGTGCCAGCAGTTCTACGGGAGACAGGACCGGGGAGCTGTTTTTT. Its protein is CASSSTGDRTGELFF.